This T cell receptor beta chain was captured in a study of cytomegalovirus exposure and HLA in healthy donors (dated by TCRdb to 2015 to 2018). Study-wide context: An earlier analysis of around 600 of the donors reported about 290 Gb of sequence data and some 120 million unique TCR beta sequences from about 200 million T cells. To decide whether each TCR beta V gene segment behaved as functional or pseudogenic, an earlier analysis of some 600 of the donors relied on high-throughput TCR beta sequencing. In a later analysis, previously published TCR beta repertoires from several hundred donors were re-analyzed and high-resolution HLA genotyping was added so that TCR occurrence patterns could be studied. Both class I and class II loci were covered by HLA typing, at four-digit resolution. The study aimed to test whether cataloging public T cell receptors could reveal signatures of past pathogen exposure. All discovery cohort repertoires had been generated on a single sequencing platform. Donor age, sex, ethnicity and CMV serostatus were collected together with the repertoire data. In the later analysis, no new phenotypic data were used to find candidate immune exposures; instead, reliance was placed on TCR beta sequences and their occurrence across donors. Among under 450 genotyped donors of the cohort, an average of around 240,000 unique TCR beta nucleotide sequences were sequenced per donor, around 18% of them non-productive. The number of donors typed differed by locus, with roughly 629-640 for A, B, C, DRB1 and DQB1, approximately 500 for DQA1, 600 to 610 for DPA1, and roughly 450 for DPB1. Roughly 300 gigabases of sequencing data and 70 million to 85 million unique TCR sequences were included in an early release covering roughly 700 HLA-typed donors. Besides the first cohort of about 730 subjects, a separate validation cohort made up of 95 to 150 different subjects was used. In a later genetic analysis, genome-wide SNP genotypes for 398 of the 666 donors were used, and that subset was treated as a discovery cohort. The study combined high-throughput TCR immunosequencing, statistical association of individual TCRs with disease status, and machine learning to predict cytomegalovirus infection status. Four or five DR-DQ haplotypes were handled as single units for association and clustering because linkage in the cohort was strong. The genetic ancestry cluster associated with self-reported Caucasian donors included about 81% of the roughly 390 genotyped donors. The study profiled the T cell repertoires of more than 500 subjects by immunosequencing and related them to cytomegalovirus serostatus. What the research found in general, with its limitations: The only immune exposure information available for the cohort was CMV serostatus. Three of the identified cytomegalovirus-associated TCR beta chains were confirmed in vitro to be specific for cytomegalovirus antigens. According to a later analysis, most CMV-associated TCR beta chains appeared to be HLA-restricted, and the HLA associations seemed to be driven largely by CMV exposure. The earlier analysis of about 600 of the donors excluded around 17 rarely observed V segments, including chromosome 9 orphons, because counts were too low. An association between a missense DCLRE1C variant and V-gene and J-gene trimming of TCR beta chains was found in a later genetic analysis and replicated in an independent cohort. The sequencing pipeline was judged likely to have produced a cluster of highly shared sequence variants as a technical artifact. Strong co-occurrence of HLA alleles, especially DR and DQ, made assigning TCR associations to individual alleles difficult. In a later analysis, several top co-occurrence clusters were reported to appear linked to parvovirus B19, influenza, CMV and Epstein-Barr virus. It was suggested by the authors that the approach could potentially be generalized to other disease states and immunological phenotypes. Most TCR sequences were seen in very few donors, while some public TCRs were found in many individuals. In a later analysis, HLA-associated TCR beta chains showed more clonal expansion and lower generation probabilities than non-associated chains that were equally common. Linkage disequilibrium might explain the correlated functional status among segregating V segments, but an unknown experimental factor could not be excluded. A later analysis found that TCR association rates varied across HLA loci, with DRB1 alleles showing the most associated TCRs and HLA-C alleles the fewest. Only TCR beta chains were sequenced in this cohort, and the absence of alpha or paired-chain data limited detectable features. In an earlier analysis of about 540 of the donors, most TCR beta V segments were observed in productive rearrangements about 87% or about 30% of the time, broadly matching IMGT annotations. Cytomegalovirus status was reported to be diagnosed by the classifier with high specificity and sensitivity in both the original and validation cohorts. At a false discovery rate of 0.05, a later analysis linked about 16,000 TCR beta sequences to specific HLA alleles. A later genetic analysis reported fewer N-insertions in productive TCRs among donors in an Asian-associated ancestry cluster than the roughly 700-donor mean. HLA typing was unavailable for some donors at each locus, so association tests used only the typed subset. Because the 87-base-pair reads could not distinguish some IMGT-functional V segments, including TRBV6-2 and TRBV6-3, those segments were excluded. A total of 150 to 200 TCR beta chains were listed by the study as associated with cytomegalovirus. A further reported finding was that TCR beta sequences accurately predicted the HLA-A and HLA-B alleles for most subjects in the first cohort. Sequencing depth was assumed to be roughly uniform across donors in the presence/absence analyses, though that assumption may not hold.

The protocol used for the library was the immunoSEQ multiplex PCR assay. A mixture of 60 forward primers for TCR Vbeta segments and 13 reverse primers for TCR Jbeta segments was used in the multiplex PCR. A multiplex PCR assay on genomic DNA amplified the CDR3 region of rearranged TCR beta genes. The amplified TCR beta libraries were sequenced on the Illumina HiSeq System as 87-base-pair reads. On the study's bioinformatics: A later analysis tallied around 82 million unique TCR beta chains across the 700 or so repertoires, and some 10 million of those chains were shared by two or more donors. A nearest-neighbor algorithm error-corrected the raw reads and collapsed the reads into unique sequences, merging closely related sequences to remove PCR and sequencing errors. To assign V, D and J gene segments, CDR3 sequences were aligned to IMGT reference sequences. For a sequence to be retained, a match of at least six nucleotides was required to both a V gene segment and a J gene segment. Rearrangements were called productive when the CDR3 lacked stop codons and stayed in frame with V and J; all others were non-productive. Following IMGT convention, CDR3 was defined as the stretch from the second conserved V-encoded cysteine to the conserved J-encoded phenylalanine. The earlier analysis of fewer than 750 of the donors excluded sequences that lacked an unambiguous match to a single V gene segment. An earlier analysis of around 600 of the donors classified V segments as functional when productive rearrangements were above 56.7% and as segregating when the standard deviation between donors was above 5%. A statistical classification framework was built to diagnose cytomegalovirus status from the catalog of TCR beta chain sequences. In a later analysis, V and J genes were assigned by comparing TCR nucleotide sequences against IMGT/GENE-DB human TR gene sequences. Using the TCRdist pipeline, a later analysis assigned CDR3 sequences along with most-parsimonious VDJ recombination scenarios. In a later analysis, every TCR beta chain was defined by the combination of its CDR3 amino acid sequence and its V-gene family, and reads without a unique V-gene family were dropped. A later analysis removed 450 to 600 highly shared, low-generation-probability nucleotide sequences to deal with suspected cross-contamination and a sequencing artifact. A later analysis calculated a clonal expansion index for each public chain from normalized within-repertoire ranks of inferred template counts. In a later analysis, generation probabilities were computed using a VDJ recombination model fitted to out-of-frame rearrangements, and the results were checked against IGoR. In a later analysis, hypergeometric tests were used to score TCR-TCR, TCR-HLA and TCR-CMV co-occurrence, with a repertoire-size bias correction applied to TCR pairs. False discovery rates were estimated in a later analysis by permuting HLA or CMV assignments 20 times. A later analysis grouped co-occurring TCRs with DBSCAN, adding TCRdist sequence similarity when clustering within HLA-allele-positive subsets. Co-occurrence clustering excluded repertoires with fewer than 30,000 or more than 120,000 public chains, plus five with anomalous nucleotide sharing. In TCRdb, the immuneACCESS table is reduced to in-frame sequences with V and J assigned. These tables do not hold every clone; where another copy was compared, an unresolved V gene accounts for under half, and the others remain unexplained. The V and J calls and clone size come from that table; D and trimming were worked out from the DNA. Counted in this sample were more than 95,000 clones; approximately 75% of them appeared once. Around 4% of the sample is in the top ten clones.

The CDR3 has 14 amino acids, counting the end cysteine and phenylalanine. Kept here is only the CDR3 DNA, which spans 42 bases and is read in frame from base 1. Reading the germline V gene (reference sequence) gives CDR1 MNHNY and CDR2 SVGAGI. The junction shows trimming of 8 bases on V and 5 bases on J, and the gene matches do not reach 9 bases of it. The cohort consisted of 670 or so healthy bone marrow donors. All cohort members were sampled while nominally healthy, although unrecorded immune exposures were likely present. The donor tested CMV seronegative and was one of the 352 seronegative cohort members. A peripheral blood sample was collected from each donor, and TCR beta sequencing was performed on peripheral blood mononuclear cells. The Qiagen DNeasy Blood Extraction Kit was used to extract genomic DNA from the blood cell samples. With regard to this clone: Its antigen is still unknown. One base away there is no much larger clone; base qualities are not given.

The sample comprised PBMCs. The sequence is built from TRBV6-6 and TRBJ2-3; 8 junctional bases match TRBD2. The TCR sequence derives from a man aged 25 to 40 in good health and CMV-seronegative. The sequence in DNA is TGTGCCAGCCGGGGGGGCTTTCCCCAAGATACGCAGTATTTT. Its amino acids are CASRGGFPQDTQYF.